Listed below are T cell receptor beta chains from one sample, sequenced in a study of identical twins. TCRdb used MiXCR to reprocess the 5' RACE reads, holding one entry per CDR3 protein. The sample includes hundreds of thousands of distinct CDR3 sequences, around 12% seen only once; the top ten take about 1.6%. The same data also went into a second study, on yellow fever vaccine responses in identical twins.

Sequencing used PBMCs. The receptors were sampled from a woman under 30 in good health. CDR3s include the opening cysteine and the closing phenylalanine or tryptophan. D genes are given only for firm matches. Size is omitted from some rows. Given values are once, few, many or a class for expanded clones.

TRBD2 | TRBJ2-7 | few | TRBV5-8 | CASSMGGGYEQYF | TGTGCCAGCAGCATGGGCGGGGGCTACGAGCAGTACTTC
TRBD2 | TRBJ2-1 | . | TRBV19 | CASSISVAGGLDNEQFF | TGTGCCAGTAGTATCTCTGTAGCGGGAGGGTTGGACAATGAGCAGTTCTTC
. | TRBJ1-3 | . | TRBV5-1 | CASSLVQAQFGNTIYF | TGCGCCAGCAGCTTGGTACAGGCCCAATTTGGAAACACCATATATTTT
TRBD2 | TRBJ2-1 | few | TRBV9 | CASSVDLGLSSGEQFF | TGTGCCAGCAGCGTAGACCTAGGGCTTTCTAGCGGTGAGCAGTTCTTC
TRBD1 | TRBJ2-2 | few | TRBV27 | CASSSGQGSGELFF | TGTGCCAGCAGTTCGGGACAGGGGTCAGGGGAGCTGTTTTTT
TRBD2 | TRBJ2-7 | many | TRBV4-1 | CASSLVSGGRAEYF | TGCGCCAGCAGCCTCGTGAGTGGCGGGAGGGCCGAGTACTTC
TRBD2 | TRBJ2-1 | . | TRBV4-1 | CASSQDPGGPRNEQFF | TGCGCCAGCAGCCAAGACCCGGGGGGGCCCCGCAATGAGCAGTTCTTC
. | TRBJ2-1 | few | TRBV28 | CASSLSGSSHEQFF | TGTGCCAGCAGTTTATCCGGGAGTTCCCATGAGCAGTTCTTC
. | TRBJ2-1 | . | TRBV5-1 | CASTGSSEFNEQFF | TGCGCCAGTACAGGTTCTAGTGAGTTCAATGAGCAGTTCTTC
TRBD2 | TRBJ2-3 | few | TRBV5-1 | CASSWTPTSGRAETDTQYF | TGCGCCAGCAGCTGGACCCCGACTAGCGGGAGGGCCGAAACAGATACGCAGTATTTT
. | TRBJ1-2 | few | TRBV12-3/TRBV12-4 | CASSRDSANYGYTF | TGTGCCAGCAGCAGAGACAGCGCTAACTATGGCTACACCTTC
TRBD1 | TRBJ1-1 | . | TRBV5-1 | CASSPRQGSGNTEAFF | TGCGCCAGCAGCCCACGACAGGGAAGCGGGAACACTGAAGCTTTCTTT
TRBD2 | TRBJ2-1 | few | TRBV6-1 | CASRRTSGTGEQFF | TGTGCCAGCAGAAGGACTAGCGGGACGGGGGAGCAGTTCTTC
. | TRBJ2-5 | . | TRBV24-1 | CATSDRAGPKEETQYF | TGTGCCACCAGTGATCGGGCGGGCCCTAAGGAGGAGACCCAGTACTTC
. | TRBJ2-1 | . | TRBV18 | CASSPQVLNYNEQFF | TGTGCCAGCTCACCACAGGTACTTAACTACAATGAGCAGTTCTTC
TRBD1 | TRBJ2-2 | . | TRBV5-1 | CASSNPQGDTGELFF | TGCGCCAGCAGCAACCCACAGGGGGACACCGGGGAGCTGTTTTTT
TRBD1 | TRBJ2-1 | few | TRBV27 | CASSPTPLGQGSYNEQFF | TGTGCCAGCAGTCCAACCCCCCTAGGACAGGGCTCCTACAATGAGCAGTTCTTC
. | TRBJ1-1 | few | TRBV28 | CASSFEALNTEAFF | TGTGCCAGCAGTTTTGAGGCCCTTAACACTGAAGCTTTCTTT
. | TRBJ2-1 | . | TRBV3-1 | CASTSSEFYNEQFF | TGTGCCAGCACAAGTTCGGAGTTTTACAATGAGCAGTTCTTC
TRBD2 | TRBJ2-7 | many | TRBV5-6 | CASSGGLAGVLQQYF | TGTGCCAGCAGCGGGGGACTAGCGGGAGTTCTACAGCAGTACTTC
. | TRBJ2-5 | few | TRBV6-5 | CASSYGAEQETQYF | TGTGCCAGCAGTTACGGCGCAGAGCAAGAGACCCAGTACTTC